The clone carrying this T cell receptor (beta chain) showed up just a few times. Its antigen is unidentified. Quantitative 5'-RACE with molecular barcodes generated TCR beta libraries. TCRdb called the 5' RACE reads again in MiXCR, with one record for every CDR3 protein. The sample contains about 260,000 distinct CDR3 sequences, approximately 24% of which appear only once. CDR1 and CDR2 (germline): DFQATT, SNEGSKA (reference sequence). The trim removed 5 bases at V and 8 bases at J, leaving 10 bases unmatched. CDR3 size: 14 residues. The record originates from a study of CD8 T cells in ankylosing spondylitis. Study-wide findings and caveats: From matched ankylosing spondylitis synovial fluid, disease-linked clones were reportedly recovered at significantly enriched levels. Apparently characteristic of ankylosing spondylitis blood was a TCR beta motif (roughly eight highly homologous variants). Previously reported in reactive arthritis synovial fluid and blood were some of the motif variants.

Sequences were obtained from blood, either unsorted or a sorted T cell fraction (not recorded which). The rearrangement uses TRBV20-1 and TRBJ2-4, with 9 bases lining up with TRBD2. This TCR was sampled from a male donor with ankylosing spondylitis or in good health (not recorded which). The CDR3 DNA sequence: TGCAGTGCTTCTGCGGCGGGGGGGATGGACATTCAGTACTTC. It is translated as CSASAAGGMDIQYF.